The 3 T cell receptor beta chains in this list originate from one sample, sequenced in a study of blood T cell repertoires in COVID-19. Repertoires were generated with immunoSEQ multiplex PCR, while TCRdb's copy carries only in-frame clones and drops some. The table lists about 400,000 clones, around 89% of them singletons. The sequenced material came from peripheral blood. The receptors derive from a woman aged 25 to 39 with acute or convalescent COVID-19.

The chain links TRBV6-2 or TRBV6-3 to TRBJ1-1; the D gene is possibly TRBD1 (6 bases). The germline CDR1 and CDR2 sequences are MNHEY and SVGEGT. The CDR3 loop spans 13 amino acids. With 2 bases removed from V and 3 bases from J, the gap between germline ends came to 7 bases. CDR3: CASSYQGYTEAFF. DNA for the CDR3: TGTGCCAGCAGTTACCAGGGGTACACTGAAGCTTTCTTT.

This clone occurred once. The chain employs TRBV6-5 and TRBJ2-3, with D tentatively TRBD2 (5 bases). The CDR3 totals 13 residues. V was shortened by 5 bases and J by 8 bases, with 14 bases between the two germline ends. Germline lookup yields CDR1 MNHEY and CDR2 SVGAGI. CDR3 sequence: CASSPSSRGTQYF. The CDR3, as DNA: TGTGCCAGCAGTCCCTCTAGCCGGGGTACGCAGTATTTT.

V gene TRBV5-1 combines with J gene TRBJ1-2, with 9 bases identical to TRBD1. Losses at the gene ends were 3 bases for V and 8 bases for J; bases not matched to a gene: 8. Per germline, CDR1 SGHRS and CDR2 YFSETQ. This CDR3 spans 14 amino acids. The CDR3 loop is CASSSTPGQGGYTF. The CDR3, as DNA: TGCGCCAGCAGCTCGACCCCCGGACAGGGGGGCTACACCTTC.